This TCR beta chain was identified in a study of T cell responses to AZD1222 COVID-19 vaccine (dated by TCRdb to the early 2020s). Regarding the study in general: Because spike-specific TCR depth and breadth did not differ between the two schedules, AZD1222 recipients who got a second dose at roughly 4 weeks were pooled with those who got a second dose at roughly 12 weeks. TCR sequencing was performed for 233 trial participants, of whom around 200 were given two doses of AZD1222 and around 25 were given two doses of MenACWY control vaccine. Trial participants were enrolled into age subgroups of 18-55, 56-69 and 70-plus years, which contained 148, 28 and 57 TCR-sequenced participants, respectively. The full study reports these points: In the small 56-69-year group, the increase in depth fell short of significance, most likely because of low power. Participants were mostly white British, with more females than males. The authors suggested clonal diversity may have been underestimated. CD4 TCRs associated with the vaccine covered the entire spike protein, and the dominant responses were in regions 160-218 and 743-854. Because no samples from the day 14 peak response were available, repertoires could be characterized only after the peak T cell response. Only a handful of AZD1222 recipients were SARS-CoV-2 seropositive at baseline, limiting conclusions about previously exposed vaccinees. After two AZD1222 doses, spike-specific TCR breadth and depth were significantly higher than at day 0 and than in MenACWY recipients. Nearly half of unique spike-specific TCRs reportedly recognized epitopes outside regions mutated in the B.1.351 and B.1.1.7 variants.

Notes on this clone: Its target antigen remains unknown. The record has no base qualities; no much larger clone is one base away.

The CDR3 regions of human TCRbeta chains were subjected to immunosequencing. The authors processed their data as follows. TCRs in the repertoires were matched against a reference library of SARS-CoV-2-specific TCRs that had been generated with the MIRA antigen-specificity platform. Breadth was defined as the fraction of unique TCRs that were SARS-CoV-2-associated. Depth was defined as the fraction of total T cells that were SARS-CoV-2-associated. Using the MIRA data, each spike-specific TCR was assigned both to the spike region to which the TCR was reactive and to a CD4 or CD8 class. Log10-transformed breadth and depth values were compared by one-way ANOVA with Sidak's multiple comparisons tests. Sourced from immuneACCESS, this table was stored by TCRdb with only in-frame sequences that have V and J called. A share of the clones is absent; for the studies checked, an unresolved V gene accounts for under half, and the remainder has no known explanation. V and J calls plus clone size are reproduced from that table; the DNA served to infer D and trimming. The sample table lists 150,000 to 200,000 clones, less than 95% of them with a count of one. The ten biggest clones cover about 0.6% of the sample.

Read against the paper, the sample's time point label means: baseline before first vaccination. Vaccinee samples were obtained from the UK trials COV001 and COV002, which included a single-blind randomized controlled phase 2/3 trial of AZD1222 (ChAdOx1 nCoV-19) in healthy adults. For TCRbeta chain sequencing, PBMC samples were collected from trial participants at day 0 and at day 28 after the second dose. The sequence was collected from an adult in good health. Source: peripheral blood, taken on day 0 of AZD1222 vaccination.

The DNA is TGTGCCAGTAAGCCGGGGACAGCTAATCAGCCCCAGCATTTT. The resulting protein is CASKPGTANQPQHF. Recombination linked TRBV19 to TRBJ1-5; 7 bases in the middle match TRBD1. Clipping removes 7 bases from V and 4 bases from J, with 7 as the unmatched junction base count. CDR1 and CDR2 are read off the germline V gene (reference sequence) as LNHDA and SQIVND. Its CDR3 holds 14 amino acids, cysteine through phenylalanine. Only CDR3 DNA is held: 42 bases, read in frame from base 1.